This T cell receptor (beta chain) was sequenced in a study of T-cell memory formation after mild COVID-19 (dated by TCRdb to the early 2020s). About the study as a whole: TCR sequence clusters from the two donors were found to be largely donor specific. In two donors, T-cell clones that expanded and contracted after mild COVID-19 were followed by sequencing TCRalpha and TCRbeta repertoires longitudinally. Two young, previously healthy adult volunteers made up the cohort, one male and one female.

V has 0 bases trimmed and J has 4 bases trimmed; junction bases matching no gene number 10. From the germline V gene, CDR1 is SGDLS and CDR2 is YYNGEE. Measured from the cysteine to the phenylalanine, the CDR3 is 17 residues long. Just CDR3 DNA is preserved here, 51 bases in frame from base 1. The investigation overall reported the following: The second-wave clones that peaked on day 37 were not confirmed to be SARS-CoV-2 specific. The study included only a couple of mild cases, and larger cohorts that include severe cases with pre-infection samples were judged to be necessary. Balanced CD4/CD8 phenotypes were observed for clones contracting from day 15 to 85, whereas a bias towards CD4+ was observed for a second wave of clones expanding from day 15 to 37. The detection of some responding clones in pre-infection memory suggests that pre-existing cross-reactive memory T cells joined the SARS-CoV-2 response. Contracting CD4+ clones appeared mostly in the CM and EM memory subsets, whereas CD8+ clones were enriched in EMRA.

Details on this clonotype: Its antigen is still unknown. The sample holds no much larger clone one base away, and base qualities are not on file.

The sequencing machine was an Illumina NovaSeq 6000. cDNA libraries for TCRalpha and TCRbeta were prepared by 5'RACE using constant-segment primers, with sample barcodes and unique molecular identifiers added. Trizol reagent was used to extract RNA from every sample. Amplification of the libraries took two PCR steps, and the second step added a second sample barcode plus Illumina TruSeq adapters. The libraries were sequenced on an Illumina NovaSeq using 2 x 150 bp paired-end reads. Concerning the study's data processing: Demultiplexing of reads and collapsing into UMI-guided consensus sequences were performed with migec v1.2.7. Using mixcr v2.1.11, the UMI consensuses were aligned to TRA and TRB V and J templates and assembled into clonotypes. A clonotype was counted as expanded or contracted only when both edgeR and NoisET called the clonotype significant, with the noise models trained on biological replicates. For edgeR calls, a false discovery rate-adjusted p below 0.01 and a log2 fold-change threshold of 1 were applied. As an exploratory analysis of dynamics, PCA with hierarchical clustering was applied to max-normalized trajectories of the 1000 most abundant clonotypes. Separately sequenced CD4+ and CD8+ repertoires were used to assign the CD4 or CD8 phenotype of responding clones. The public reads were reprocessed in TCRdb via fastp at Q25 and MiXCR, keeping in-frame beta chains. Rows with a matching CDR3 protein are joined into one entry that keeps the most common DNA and genes. None of the V and J calls come from the authors' own analysis; TCRdb made them. Recorded for this sample are about 340,000 distinct CDR3 sequences; 13% to 15% of them occurred a single time. The ten largest account for around 21% of the sample.

Ficoll-Paque density gradient centrifugation was used to isolate PBMCs. The chain is made from TRBV9 and TRBJ1-2, with 9 middle bases fitting TRBD1. Sequenced: PBMCs or a T cell subset sorted from them (not recorded which). This TCR was sampled from a man younger than 30 who had mild COVID-19 (a few samples of this study predate the infection). The sample titles of this study are shuffled in the database, so cell type and time point are left out; the donor was told from shared clones. DNA sequence: TGTGCCAGCAGCGTAGCGGCATCCGGGACAGGGACCTATGGCTACACCTTC. Translated, this is CASSVAASGTGTYGYTF.